The entry that follows covers one T cell receptor beta chain sequence. Its antigen is currently unknown. TCRdb used MiXCR to reprocess the RT-PCR reads, holding one entry per CDR3 protein. The data hold 530,000 or so distinct CDR3 sequences, with 25% observed a single time. The V end was cut by 5 bases, the J end by 2 bases, with 9 bases between. This CDR3 is 14 amino acids long. The germline V gene encodes CDR1 MNHNS and CDR2 SASEGT. The sample belongs to a study of response to subunit inactivated influenza vaccine. General observations from the study: The authors proposed limited new T cell recruitment per seasonal influenza vaccination.

The chain employs TRBV6-1 and TRBJ2-2; D uncertain. This sequence originates from a man in his fifties or sixties who received an inactivated influenza vaccine. Sequenced here: CD4+ T cells sorted from PBMCs, sampled 4 to 6 days after vaccination. CDR3 residues: CASSKTFNTGELFF. CDR3 nucleotide sequence: TGTGCCAGCAGTAAGACCTTTAACACCGGGGAGCTGTTTTTT.